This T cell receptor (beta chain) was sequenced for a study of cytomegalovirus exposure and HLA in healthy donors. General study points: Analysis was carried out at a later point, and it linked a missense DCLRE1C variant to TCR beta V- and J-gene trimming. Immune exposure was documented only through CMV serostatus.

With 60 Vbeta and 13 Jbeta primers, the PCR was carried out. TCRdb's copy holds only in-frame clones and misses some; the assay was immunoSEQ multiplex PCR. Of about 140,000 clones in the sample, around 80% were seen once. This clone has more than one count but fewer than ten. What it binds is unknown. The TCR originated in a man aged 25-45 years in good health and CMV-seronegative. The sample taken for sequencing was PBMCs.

The CDR3 sequence is CASQGLTQETQYF. The CDR3 DNA reads TGTGCCTCCCAGGGGTTAACCCAAGAGACCCAGTACTTC. The chain uses TRBV6-1 and TRBJ2-5; the D gene is possibly TRBD1 (6 bases). The germline gives CDR1 MNHNS, CDR2 SASEGT. This CDR3 region has 13 residues. Trimming removed 11 bases from V and 1 base from J, with 14 bases in between.